The rows below give T cell receptor beta chains drawn from one sample of a study of shared T cell receptors in the human thymus. Libraries were prepared by immunoSEQ multiplex PCR; TCRdb keeps only in-frame clonotypes and omits some of them. The table includes almost 550,000 clones, roughly 74% detected once. These same data were also listed under a study on human thymus T cells.

The sequenced material came from thymocytes. These TCRs come from a boy younger than two with a congenital heart defect. Each CDR3 is given with its conserved first and last residue. D genes are given only for firm matches.

TRBV2,TRBD2,CASSVSGFAENIQYF
TRBV6-5,.,CASKRLGDNEQFF
TRBV6-5,.,CASSYPGSSYNEQFF
TRBV4-3,TRBD2,CASSQDGYGTSVHNEQFF
TRBV7-9,TRBD1,CASSPLSGQGYGGYTF
TRBV6-1,.,CASSESAGDGYTF
TRBV6-5,.,CATRARVIGEQYF
TRBV7-9,.,CASSLGKFDSYGNYGYTF
TRBV4-1,TRBD2,CASSPFGGRFTGELFF
TRBV28,TRBD2,CASSYRGSSYNEQFF
TRBV5-4,.,CASSLEPPGELFF
TRBV29-1,TRBD2,CSVDKAAGGFTDTQYF
TRBV30,.,CASAERTEANTEAFF
TRBV28,TRBD2,CASSMGLAGAGTQYF
TRBV6-4,TRBD2,CASSRPLAPGGETQYF
TRBV9,.,CASGVGASSYEQYF
TRBV11-2,TRBD2,CASSYQAGVEAGELFF
TRBV25-1,.,CASSAPEGFNEQFF
TRBV5-6,TRBD1,CASSLDRGVEKLFF
TRBV30,.,CAWGQQPKNIQYF
TRBV10-3,.,CAISDPQGSGNYEQYF
TRBV15,TRBD2,CATSHRTAGGPGEQFF
TRBV10-2,TRBD2,CASPWEGRTNEQFF
TRBV4-1,.,CASSQDGAGGREKLFF
TRBV28,.,CASSSGIYNEQFF
TRBV5-1,TRBD2,CASSPLFRTSGRGGEQFF
TRBV30,TRBD2,CAWSVYLADSYEQYF
TRBV6-6,TRBD2,CASSPSGSGETQYF
TRBV10-3,.,CAISAGGSGELFF
TRBV25-1,.,CASSEGGHRLPSYEQYF
TRBV7-9,.,CASSGLWAGASISGNTIYF
TRBV21-1,.,CASRTGTGRYEQYF
TRBV15,.,CATSNYATYNEQFF
TRBV19,TRBD1,CASSFRDRGLGDTEAFF
TRBV29-1,TRBD1,CSVFIGTGATEAFF